One sample yielded the 4 T cell receptor beta chains listed below, sequenced in a study of identical twins. Each CDR3 protein is one row after TCRdb ran MiXCR on the 5' RACE reads. The repertoire consists of fewer than 900,000 distinct CDR3 sequences, with less than 25% occurring once and the leading ten covering 4% to 5.5%. The sample was also reused in another study, on T cells expressing NK-cell markers.

Sequencing was done on a sample of PBMCs. These receptors all come from a woman between 18 and 30 years old in good health.

This clonotype has a count of ten or more. The rearrangement links TRBV18 to TRBJ2-3, with D perhaps TRBD2 (6 bases). CDR1 is KGHSH, CDR2 LQKENI, per germline. Trimming stripped 3 bases from V and 6 bases from J, with 10 bases between. CDR3 length: 13 residues. The DNA for the CDR3 is TGTGCCAGCTCACCGACTAGTACGGATACGCAGTATTTT. Its protein product is CASSPTSTDTQYF. The complete variable domain, with remaining parts taken from reference TRBV18 and TRBJ2-3, reads NAGVMQNPRHLVRRRGQEARLRCSPMKGHSHVYWYRQLPEEGLKFMVYLQKENIIDESGMPKERFSAEFPKEGPSILRIQQVVRGDSAAYFCASSPTSTDTQYFGPGTRLTVL.

V usage is TRBV5-1 and J usage is TRBJ1-3, with D possibly matching TRBD1 (5 bases). The germline V gene has CDR1 SGHRS and CDR2 YFSETQ. The CDR3 is made up of 14 amino acids. The V end lost 3 bases, the J end lost 4 bases, and 11 bases lay between the germline ends. The CDR3 sequence is CASSSGDSGNTIYF. The DNA of the CDR3 is TGCGCCAGCAGCTCGGGGGACTCCGGAAACACCATATATTTT.

The chain is built from TRBV12-3 or TRBV12-4 and TRBJ1-2; tentative D call: TRBD1 (6 bases). The V end was cut by 2 bases, the J end by 2 bases, with 12 bases between. The CDR3 covers 15 residues. The CDR3 is CASSLRPGANYGYTF. CDR3 nucleotide sequence: TGTGCCAGCAGTTTACGTCCGGGGGCCAACTATGGCTACACCTTC.

The rearrangement joins TRBV4-3 to TRBJ2-5; TRBD2 is a possible D gene (5 bases). Per germline, CDR1 LGHNA and CDR2 YSLEER. The CDR3 has 13 residues. The V and J ends lost 5 bases and 5 bases respectively, with 12 bases between them. CDR3 protein: CASSSYSGETQYF. The CDR3, as DNA: TGCGCCAGCAGCTCATATTCGGGGGAGACCCAGTACTTC.